This entry is about one T cell receptor beta chain. Antigen specificity is unknown. The data were produced by immunoSEQ multiplex PCR, yet TCRdb's version contains in-frame clones alone and is incomplete. This sample has fewer than 65,000 clones, with 80% to 85% found just once. Germline CDR1 and CDR2: KGHSH and LQKENI. With V trimmed by 1 base and J by 7 bases, 15 bases remained unmatched. This CDR3 is 18 amino acids long. This specimen belongs to a study of a mutant IDH1 vaccine in newly diagnosed glioma. For the study at large: The initiation of vaccination occurred 4-6 weeks after radiotherapy alone, or with temozolomide cycles. Previous treatment comprised radiotherapy, temozolomide, or both, mostly both.

The time point is: week 5, during vaccination. The study gave 300 ug of mutant IDH1 20-mer peptide per vaccine dose, with topical imiquimod. Donors had new WHO grade 3 or 4 IDH1-mutant, ATRX-lost astrocytomas. The chain links TRBV18 to TRBJ1-5, with TRBD1 matching 8 bases. The sequence was collected from a man aged 30 to 39 with glioma. This specimen was PBMCs, taken from a glioma patient whose treatment included an IDH1 peptide vaccine. CDR3: CASSPQRSGRGQGQPQHF. The CDR3 DNA sequence: TGTGCCAGCTCACCACAGAGATCAGGCAGGGGGCAGGGACAGCCCCAGCATTTT.